This is a list of T cell receptor beta chains from one sample in a study of T cell repertoires in cytomegalovirus infection. TCRdb called the reads again in MiXCR, with one record for every CDR3 protein. The data hold about half a million distinct CDR3 sequences, with about 33% observed a single time. These receptors have no known antigen. The sequencing here drew on cultured PBMCs, taken from culture after CMV antigen stimulation. The receptors were sampled from a human donor in good health (CMV status not recorded). Some clones in this sample may be carry-over from other donors' samples. CDR3s include the opening cysteine and the closing phenylalanine or tryptophan. The D gene is left open where the match is weak. Expanded clones are given a class, and other clones once, few, many or no size at all.

V gene	clone size	J gene	D gene	CDR3 DNA	CDR3 protein
TRBV20-1	NA	TRBJ1-1	NA	TGCAGTGCTAGATATTTCACCAGAGCTTTCTTT	CSARYFTRAFF
TRBV19	NA	TRBJ2-7	NA	TGTGCCAGTAGTGTTCTCATGTCCTACGAGCAGTACTTC	CASSVLMSYEQYF
TRBV12-3/TRBV12-4	NA	TRBJ2-3	NA	TGTGCCAGCAGTCCTCGACCCCCGAGGAGCACAGATACGCAGTATTTT	CASSPRPPRSTDTQYF
TRBV18	NA	TRBJ2-7	NA	TGTGCCAGCTCACCTTATCTCGGGGAGCAGTACTTC	CASSPYLGEQYF
TRBV6-5	few	TRBJ2-2	NA	TGTGCCAGCAGTGGTAACACCGGGGAGCTGTTTTTT	CASSGNTGELFF
TRBV12-3/TRBV12-4	few	TRBJ2-1	NA	TGTGCCAGCAGTACTACCAACAATGAGCAGTTCTTC	CASSTTNNEQFF
TRBV5-4	NA	TRBJ1-6	NA	TGTGCCAGCAGCCCGGACCTAGAAAATTCACCCCTCCACTTT	CASSPDLENSPLHF
TRBV7-2	many	TRBJ2-3	TRBD2	TGTGCCAGCAGCTTCGGACTAGCGGGAAGCACAGATACGCAGTATTTT	CASSFGLAGSTDTQYF
TRBV6-2/TRBV6-3	NA	TRBJ1-1	NA	TGTGCCAGCAGTTACAGTTCGACCCCCGGGAACACTGAAGCTTTCTTT	CASSYSSTPGNTEAFF
TRBV23-1	NA	TRBJ2-1	NA	TGCGCCAGCAGTCAAGGGAGCGAGGACTACAATGAGCAGTTCTTC	CASSQGSEDYNEQFF